These 21 T cell receptor beta chains originate from one sample sequenced in a study of early T cells in non-severe SARS-CoV-2 infection. TCRdb re-analysed the 5' RACE reads in MiXCR, keeping a single row per CDR3 protein. The sample has tens of thousands of distinct CDR3 sequences; 15% to 17% are singletons. The sequencing input was whole blood. These receptors were collected from an adult who was a healthcare worker with PCR-confirmed SARS-CoV-2 infection or an uninfected control (not recorded which).

This clonotype came up a few times. The rearrangement joins TRBV30 to TRBJ2-3, with TRBD2 matching over 11 bases. J lost 0 bases, V lost 2 bases, and 13 bases had no gene match. Germline lookup yields CDR1 GTSNPN and CDR2 SVGIG (reference sequence). This CDR3 has 19 residues. The chain's CDR3 is CAWSPLALGTSGSTDTQYF. The DNA for the CDR3 is TGTGCCTGGAGTCCGCTCGCTCTTGGGACTAGCGGAAGCACAGATACGCAGTATTTT.

This clonotype was seen repeatedly, ten times or more. This chain uses TRBV18 with TRBJ1-2; 8 bases map to TRBD1. V lost 3 bases to trimming and J lost 5 bases; unmatched junction nucleotides: 11. The V gene's germline CDR1 is KGHSH and CDR2 LQKENI. The CDR3 is made up of 16 amino acids. The CDR3 nucleotides are TGTGCCAGCTCACCCCCTCTGACAGGGGCCCCTTATGGCTACACCTTC. Its protein product is CASSPPLTGAPYGYTF. The complete variable domain, with remaining parts taken from reference TRBV18 and TRBJ1-2, reads NAGVMQNPRHLVRRRGQEARLRCSPMKGHSHVYWYRQLPEEGLKFMVYLQKENIIDESGMPKERFSAEFPKEGPSILRIQQVVRGDSAAYFCASSPPLTGAPYGYTFGSGTRLTVV.

This clonotype showed up just a few times. This sequence joins TRBV18 and TRBJ2-5, with 7 bases identical to TRBD2. This CDR3 comprises 17 residues. Germline V gene data show CDR1 as KGHSH and CDR2 as LQKENI. V shed 0 bases and J 1 base; nucleotides not matched to a gene: 8. In DNA, the CDR3 is TGTGCCAGCTCACCACCGAGGGGCGGGGGATTCCAAGAGACCCAGTACTTC. Amino acid sequence: CASSPPRGGGFQETQYF. Filled out from reference TRBV18 and TRBJ2-5, the complete variable domain reads NAGVMQNPRHLVRRRGQEARLRCSPMKGHSHVYWYRQLPEEGLKFMVYLQKENIIDESGMPKERFSAEFPKEGPSILRIQQVVRGDSAAYFCASSPPRGGGFQETQYFGPGTRLLVL.

This clonotype turned up a few times. The rearrangement joins TRBV7-3 to TRBJ1-2; the match to TRBD1 covers 8 bases. J gave up 4 bases and V 4 bases, and 11 bases lay outside the gene matches. Germline CDR1 reads SGHTA; CDR2 reads FQGTGA. The CDR3 has 16 amino acids. Written as DNA, the CDR3 is TGTGCCAGCAGCTCGACCCCCGGGACAGGATTCTATGGCTACACCTTC. It is translated as CASSSTPGTGFYGYTF.

The chain combines TRBV5-5 with TRBJ2-5; D call uncertain. The CDR3 loop spans 15 amino acids. V was clipped by 2 bases and J by 5 bases, with 16 bases between them. Germline-derived CDR1 and CDR2 are SGHKS and YYEKEE (reference sequence). The CDR3 loop is CASSFGLFSQETQYF. CDR3 in DNA: TGTGCCAGCAGCTTTGGGTTGTTTAGTCAGGAGACCCAGTACTTC.

This clonotype was recorded a few times. The chain employs TRBV3-1 and TRBJ1-3; D might be TRBD1 (6 bases). Germline CDR1 LGHDT, CDR2 YNNKEL (reference sequence). V shed 2 bases and J shed 3 bases, with 17 bases lying between them. There are 17 residues in the CDR3. The CDR3 region is CASSQPGGWGRGNTIYF. Here the CDR3 DNA reads TGTGCCAGCAGCCAACCAGGAGGGTGGGGGCGTGGAAACACCATATATTTT. The full variable domain, its missing parts supplied by reference TRBV3-1 and TRBJ1-3, is DTAVSQTPKYLVTQMGNDKSIKCEQNLGHDTMYWYKQDSKKFLKIMFSYNNKELIINETVPNRFSPKSPDKAHLNLHINSLELGDSAVYFCASSQPGGWGRGNTIYFGEGSWLTVV.

This clonotype occurred a few times. This rearrangement joins TRBV2 to TRBJ2-2; D is undetermined. This CDR3 spans 14 amino acids. The V gene lost 10 bases and the J gene lost 6 bases, with 18 bases spanning the gap. The germline CDR1 and CDR2 sequences are SNHLY and FYNNEI. The CDR3 region is CATAGVMGSGELFF. In DNA, the CDR3 is TGTGCCACAGCAGGAGTTATGGGGTCCGGGGAGCTGTTTTTT.

This clonotype has just a few counts. This sequence joins TRBV4-1 and TRBJ2-7, with 8 bases that match TRBD1. J lost 7 bases, V lost 3 bases, and 11 bases had no gene match. Per germline, CDR1 MGHRA and CDR2 YSYEKL. The CDR3 is 15 amino acids. CDR3 residues: CASSQPGQALGEQYF. The DNA for the CDR3 is TGCGCCAGCAGCCAGCCGGGACAGGCTTTGGGGGAGCAGTACTTC.

Only a few counts were recorded for this clonotype. CDR3 in amino acids: CASSEQRAVEQFF. CDR3 DNA: TGTGCCAGCAGTGAGCAGAGGGCCGTTGAGCAGTTCTTC. The rearrangement joins TRBV6-1 to TRBJ2-1; D is perhaps TRBD2 (5 bases). V was shortened by 3 bases and J by 9 bases, with 12 bases between the two germline ends. CDR3 length: 13 residues. The germline CDR1 and CDR2 sequences are MNHNS and SASEGT.

This clonotype was seen repeatedly, ten times or more. The chain has TRBV6-5 and TRBJ2-5; 9 positions agree with TRBD1. J lost 5 bases, V lost 2 bases, and 0 bases had no gene match. Germline V gives CDR1 MNHEY, CDR2 SVGAGI. This CDR3 contains 13 residues. In DNA form, the CDR3 reads TGTGCCAGCAGTTACGGGACAGGGGAGACCCAGTACTTC. Translating gives CASSYGTGETQYF.

The rearrangement uses TRBV28 and TRBJ2-7, with 7 bases identical to TRBD2. Germline values: CDR1 MDHEN, CDR2 SYDVKM. CDR3 length equals 13 residues. Trimming at V came to 4 bases and at J to 2 bases, leaving 2 bases not matched to a gene. CDR3 nucleotide sequence: TGTGCCAGCAGTTGGCGGGGGACCTACGAGCAGTACTTC. It encodes CASSWRGTYEQYF.

This clonotype was counted many times. The chain carries TRBV29-1 and TRBJ1-3; no clear D. Germline V gene sequence: CDR1 SQVTM, CDR2 ANQGSEA. The CDR3 is 15 residues long. Trimming took 3 bases from V and 1 from J, leaving 13 bases between them. CDR3 nucleotides: TGCAGCGTTGATCACCCAGAACCATCTGGAAACACCATATATTTT. Protein sequence: CSVDHPEPSGNTIYF.

V gene TRBV7-6 combines with J gene TRBJ2-1; 9 positions match TRBD2. V trimming: 4 bases; J trimming: 0 bases; junction bases outside the gene matches: 7. CDR1 SGHVS and CDR2 FNYEAQ come from the germline V gene. This CDR3 contains 17 residues. The DNA for the CDR3 is TGTGCCAGCAGCTCCGTAGCGGGGGTTGCCTCCTACAATGAGCAGTTCTTC. Translated: CASSSVAGVASYNEQFF. Filled out from reference TRBV7-6 and TRBJ2-1, the complete variable domain reads GAGVSQSPRYKVTKRGQDVALRCDPISGHVSLYWYRQALGQGPEFLTYFNYEAQQDKSGLPNDRFSAERPEGSISTLTIQRTEQRDSAMYRCASSSVAGVASYNEQFFGPGTRLTVL.

This clonotype was detected many times. The chain uses TRBV7-3 and TRBJ2-3; 7 positions match TRBD2. This CDR3 contains 14 residues. V dropped 2 bases and J dropped 5; count of bases not matched to a gene: 4. The V gene's germline CDR1 is SGHTA and CDR2 FQGTGA. CDR3 in DNA: TGTGCCAGCAGCTTAGCGGGAGTAGGAGATACGCAGTATTTT. It encodes CASSLAGVGDTQYF.

This clonotype was found a few times. The chain is built from TRBV10-3 and TRBJ2-5; D is perhaps TRBD2 (5 bases). Germline V lookup: CDR1 ENHRY, CDR2 SYGVKD. This CDR3 is 14 amino acids long. V was clipped by 2 bases and J by 2 bases, with 9 bases between them. The CDR3 DNA follows: TGTGCCATCAGTGAGCGGGAACAGCAAGAGACCCAGTACTTC. It yields the protein CAISEREQQETQYF.

The chain recombines TRBV3-1 with TRBJ1-1, with 7 nucleotides matching TRBD1. This CDR3 contains 15 residues. The V segment lost 1 base and the J segment 4 bases; nucleotides outside the gene matches: 6. Germline V lookup: CDR1 LGHDT, CDR2 YNNKEL (reference sequence). The CDR3 spells CASSQARQGTTEAFF. CDR3 in DNA: TGTGCCAGCAGCCAAGCTCGACAGGGTACCACTGAAGCTTTCTTT.

This clonotype was found a few times. The rearrangement links TRBV3-1 to TRBJ2-7; D is possibly TRBD2 (6 bases). The CDR3 has 13 amino acids. Germline assignment: CDR1 LGHDT and CDR2 YNNKEL (reference sequence). V was shortened by 6 bases and J by 9 bases, with 18 bases between the two germline ends. CDR3 coding DNA: TGTGCCAGCAGGGAGAGCCGGGACTCCGGGCAGTACTTC. Translation gives CASRESRDSGQYF.

On this clonotype: With a much larger clone just one base away, this may be a read error. The chain has TRBV6-2 or TRBV6-3 and TRBJ1-1; D gene uncertain. Trimming took off 2 bases at V and 1 base at J, with 2 bases between the two ends. This CDR3 contains 12 residues. CDR1 and CDR2 from the germline V gene are MNHEY and SVGEGT. The CDR3 nucleotides read TGTGCCAGCAGTTACACGAACACTGAAGCTTTCTTT. As protein: CASSYTNTEAFF.

This sequence joins TRBV19 and TRBJ1-5, with no clear D. Germline-derived CDR1 and CDR2 are LNHDA and SQIVND (reference sequence). The CDR3 loop spans 13 amino acids. V was trimmed by 5 bases and J by 3 bases, leaving 8 bases between them. CDR3 protein: CASSQVYNQPQHF. Written as DNA, the CDR3 is TGTGCCAGTAGTCAGGTTTACAATCAGCCCCAGCATTTT.

The table lists this clonotype with a few counts. The V call is TRBV23-1, the J call TRBJ1-6; tentative D call: TRBD1 (6 bases). TRBV23-1 is an ORF, with its function uncertain. CDR3 size: 18 residues. The V gene lost 0 bases and the J gene lost 0 bases, with 12 bases spanning the gap. Written as DNA, the CDR3 is TGCGCCAGCAGTCAATCATCGGAGGGGGACTCCTATAATTCACCCCTCCACTTT. This codes for CASSQSSEGDSYNSPLHF.

This clonotype turned up a few times. The chain uses TRBV7-9 and TRBJ1-4; D unresolved. V was pared by 2 bases and J by 11 bases, with 6 bases between. Germline CDR1 reads SEHNR; CDR2 reads FQNEAQ (reference sequence). The CDR3 is made up of 11 amino acids. DNA of the CDR3: TGTGCCAGCAGCTTATATCTCAAACTGTTTTTT. Amino acids: CASSLYLKLFF. Supplemented by reference TRBV7-9 and TRBJ1-4, the full variable domain reads DTGVSQNPRHKITKRGQNVTFRCDPISEHNRLYWYRQTLGQGPEFLTYFQNEAQLEKSRLLSDRFSAERPKGSFSTLEIQRTEQGDSAMYLCASSLYLKLFFGSGTQLSVL.